Described below is a single T cell receptor (beta chain) sequence and its context. The data were produced by immunoSEQ multiplex PCR, yet TCRdb's version contains in-frame clones alone and is incomplete. The repertoire holds some 120,000 clones, with about nine tenths as singletons. This sample was included in a study of control samples from healthy donors and cancer patients. The germline V gene encodes CDR1 SEHNR and CDR2 FQNEAQ (reference sequence). V was trimmed by 7 bases and J by 0 bases, leaving 17 bases between them. This CDR3 has 16 amino acids. The genes are TRBV7-9 and TRBJ2-3, with D possibly matching TRBD1 (7 bases). The sample comprised blood. The receptor's source is a woman under 30 in good health. The CDR3 sequence is CASIQGTGASTDTQYF. In nucleotides, the CDR3 is TGTGCCAGCATACAGGGGACTGGAGCAAGCACAGATACGCAGTATTTT.